Sequencing of this TCR beta chain was carried out in a study of cytomegalovirus exposure and HLA in healthy donors. Per the germline V gene, CDR1 is SGHNT and CDR2 is YYREEE (reference sequence). This CDR3 is 13 amino acids long. Losses at the gene ends were 5 bases for V and 5 bases for J; bases not matched to a gene: 3. Profiled with immunoSEQ multiplex PCR; TCRdb holds only in-frame clones, not every one. The data hold fewer than 90,000 clones, with approximately 93% observed a single time. Study-wide points: In vitro work confirmed that a few CMV-associated chains recognize CMV antigens. The authors enumerated some 160 TCR beta chains as linked to cytomegalovirus.

A word on this clone: Its antigen is currently unknown.

The TCR comes from a woman aged 18-35 years in good health and CMV-seropositive. J is TRBJ1-5 and V is TRBV5-4; the match to TRBD1 covers 8 bases. Sequencing used PBMCs. The chain's CDR3 is CASSQGADQPQHF. CDR3 coding DNA: TGTGCCAGCAGTCAGGGGGCGGATCAGCCCCAGCATTTT.